This T cell receptor beta chain was identified in a study of cytomegalovirus exposure and HLA in healthy donors. The CDR3 sequence is 14 residues long. The V and J ends lost 3 bases and 5 bases, in that order; junction bases with no gene match: 6. Germline assignment: CDR1 SGHDT and CDR2 YYEEEE. The primer mix had 60 Vbeta and 13 Jbeta primers. Generated by immunoSEQ multiplex PCR, the TCRdb table keeps only in-frame clones and is missing some. This table has a few hundred thousand clones, 65% to 85% appearing once. Specimen: PBMCs. The chain carries TRBV5-6 and TRBJ1-2, with 8 bases aligning to TRBD1. The receptor's source is a man aged 25-45 years in good health and CMV-seronegative. For the CDR3, the DNA is TGTGCCAGCAGCTCTGGACAGGGCTGGTATGGCTACACCTTC. It yields the protein CASSSGQGWYGYTF.